This entry lists 28 T cell receptor beta chains sequenced from one sample in a study of cytomegalovirus exposure and HLA in healthy donors. PCR used 60 Vbeta primers and 13 Jbeta primers. Only in-frame clones appear in the TCRdb table, and some are missing; sequencing was by immunoSEQ multiplex PCR. The sample consists of roughly 88,000 clones, roughly 72% of them appearing once. Sequenced sample: PBMCs. The receptors originated from a man younger than 40 in good health and CMV-seropositive.

The chain recombines TRBV4-3 with TRBJ2-1; TRBD2 matches 10 bases. The CDR3 totals 15 residues. CDR1 LGHNA and CDR2 YSLEER come from the germline V gene. V shed 2 bases, J shed 7 bases, and the junction held 5 bases outside the gene matches. The CDR3 coding sequence is TGCGCCAGCAGCCAATGGCTAGCGGGAGTAAATGAGCAGTTCTTC. Translating gives CASSQWLAGVNEQFF.

This chain connects TRBV6-5 to TRBJ1-4, with D tentatively TRBD1 (5 bases). Trimming stripped 2 bases from V and 3 bases from J, with 7 bases between. The germline V gene encodes CDR1 MNHEY and CDR2 SVGAGI. CDR3 length equals 14 residues. The CDR3 loop is CASSYGAANEKLFF. The CDR3 DNA reads TGTGCCAGCAGTTACGGGGCGGCTAATGAAAAACTGTTTTTT.

The chain employs TRBV28 and TRBJ2-3, with D possibly TRBD1 on 6 matching bases. CDR1 and CDR2 from the germline V gene are MDHEN and SYDVKM. V was cut by 5 bases and J by 2 bases, with 17 bases left in between. The CDR3 is 16 amino acids. CDR3 nucleotides: TGTGCCAGCAGTATCCCACAGGGATCCTCCACAGATACGCAGTATTTT. Translating it yields CASSIPQGSSTDTQYF.

This chain uses TRBV25-1 with TRBJ1-1; the D gene is possibly TRBD1 (5 bases). V shed 0 bases and J shed 8 bases, with 10 bases lying between them. Germline CDR1 MGHDK, CDR2 SYGVNS. The CDR3 runs 13 residues. CDR3 nucleotides: TGTGCCAGCAGTGAATATTTTGGGGCCGAAGCTTTCTTT. Translation gives CASSEYFGAEAFF.

The V gene is TRBV6-6, the J gene TRBJ2-1; 11 positions match TRBD1. Germline lookup yields CDR1 MNHNY and CDR2 SVGAGI (reference sequence). With V trimmed by 5 bases and J by 9 bases, 9 bases remained unmatched. This CDR3 spans 15 amino acids. The CDR3 protein is CASSPLRDRGAEQFF. The CDR3 DNA reads as TGTGCCAGCAGTCCCCTACGGGACAGGGGGGCTGAGCAGTTCTTC.

This chain links TRBV7-9 with TRBJ2-5, with TRBD2 as a possible D gene (5 bases). Trimming cost V 7 bases and J 4 bases, with 10 bases left between them. Germline V lookup: CDR1 SEHNR, CDR2 FQNEAQ (reference sequence). There are 12 residues in the CDR3. CDR3 sequence: CASTRAGETQYF. Written as DNA, the CDR3 is TGTGCCAGCACTCGGGCGGGAGAGACCCAGTACTTC.

This chain links TRBV29-1 with TRBJ2-7; the D gene is possibly TRBD2 (6 bases). The ends were cut back, 3 bases at V and 6 bases at J, with 9 bases in the middle. CDR3 length: 11 residues. From germline, CDR1 is SQVTM and CDR2 ANQGSEA. CDR3 loop: CSVDGGSEQYF. In nucleotides, the CDR3 is TGCAGCGTTGATGGAGGGTCCGAGCAGTACTTC.

The CDR3 is CASSSQGDLINQPQHF. DNA for the CDR3: TGTGCCAGCAGTTCACAGGGGGATCTTATCAATCAGCCCCAGCATTTT. The rearrangement joins TRBV27 to TRBJ1-5; TRBD1 aligns across 8 bases. The CDR3 covers 16 residues. The germline V gene encodes CDR1 MNHEY and CDR2 SMNVEV (reference sequence). The trim removed 4 bases at V and 3 bases at J, leaving 8 bases unmatched.

The chain has TRBV5-4 and TRBJ2-7; 9 bases align to TRBD2. Per germline, CDR1 SGHNT and CDR2 YYREEE (reference sequence). Losses at the gene ends were 6 bases for V and 2 bases for J; bases not matched to a gene: 3. This CDR3 is 13 amino acids long. CDR3 amino acids: CASTLAGTYEQYV. For the CDR3, the DNA is TGTGCCAGCACTCTAGCGGGGACCTACGAGCAGTACGTC.

The chain carries TRBV6-1 and TRBJ1-1; D not certain. The CDR3 is made up of 12 amino acids. V lost 3 bases, J lost 8 bases, and 10 bases lay in between. Germline V lookup: CDR1 MNHNS, CDR2 SASEGT. CDR3 nucleotides: TGTGCCAGCAGTGACTGGCAGTTGGAAGCTTTCTTT. Translated, it gives CASSDWQLEAFF.

This chain joins TRBV4-2 and TRBJ2-1; no definite D call. The CDR3 runs 14 residues. Looked up from germline, CDR1 is LGHNA and CDR2 is YNFKEQ. With 0 bases removed from V and 8 bases from J, the gap between germline ends came to 11 bases. CDR3 nucleotides: TGTGCCAGCAGCCAAGAAAAGGTACGGGATGAGCAGTTCTTC. Its protein is CASSQEKVRDEQFF.

This clone was counted between two and nine times. The V gene is TRBV5-1, the J gene TRBJ2-3; the D gene is possibly TRBD2 (7 bases). CDR3 length equals 17 residues. CDR1 and CDR2 from the germline V gene are SGHRS and YFSETQ. The ends were cut back, 2 bases at V and 2 bases at J, with 18 bases in the middle. CDR3 loop: CASSLSPQGGATDTQYF. CDR3 DNA sequence: TGCGCCAGCAGCTTATCACCACAGGGAGGGGCCACAGATACGCAGTATTTT.

The gene calls are TRBV5-1 and TRBJ2-2, with 9 bases that match TRBD1. With 6 bases clipped from V and 4 bases from J, the junction kept 10 bases outside the gene matches. From germline, CDR1 is SGHRS and CDR2 YFSETQ. The CDR3 has 16 residues. The CDR3 region has the DNA TGCGCCAGCACTCAGACCGGGACAGGGTCCACCGGGGAGCTGTTTTTT. The encoded protein is CASTQTGTGSTGELFF.

The V gene is TRBV7-2, the J gene TRBJ2-7; 11 bases match TRBD2. The CDR3 runs 16 residues. V lost 3 bases to trimming and J lost 4 bases; unmatched junction nucleotides: 8. The germline CDR1 and CDR2 sequences are SGHTA and FQGNSA. CDR3 nucleotides: TGTGCCAGCAGCTTGGGAATTACTAGCGGGAGTTACGAGCAGTACTTC. Amino acid sequence: CASSLGITSGSYEQYF.

This rearrangement joins TRBV10-3 to TRBJ2-7, with D tentatively TRBD2 (5 bases). Trimming cost V 5 bases and J 0 bases, with 11 bases left between them. Germline V lookup: CDR1 ENHRY, CDR2 SYGVKD. The CDR3 is made up of 14 amino acids. The DNA of the CDR3 is TGTGCCATCAGTAACAGCGGTAGCTCCTACGAGCAGTACTTC. Its translation is CAISNSGSSYEQYF.

The V and J genes are TRBV27 and TRBJ2-7; a weak D match, TRBD2 (6 bases). CDR1 is MNHEY, CDR2 SMNVEV, per germline (reference sequence). The CDR3 has 14 residues. With 2 bases removed from V and 3 bases from J, the gap between germline ends came to 11 bases. For the CDR3, the DNA is TGTGCCAGCAGTTTAGGGGGAGGTGTCTACGAGCAGTACTTC. It translates to CASSLGGGVYEQYF.

CDR3 protein: CASSLRPSGNVNEQFF. DNA of the CDR3: TGTGCCAGCAGTTTGAGGCCTAGCGGGAACGTCAATGAGCAGTTCTTC. V usage is TRBV27 and J usage is TRBJ2-1, with 9 bases that match TRBD2. Trimming at V came to 3 bases and at J to 6 bases, leaving 9 bases not matched to a gene. Germline V gene lookup returns CDR1 MNHEY and CDR2 SMNVEV (reference sequence). The CDR3 is 16 amino acids.

This clone was detected a few times. The chain has TRBV2 and TRBJ2-3; D is perhaps TRBD2 (5 bases). Germline CDR1 reads SNHLY; CDR2 reads FYNNEI. The CDR3 is 16 amino acids. V was shortened by 6 bases and J by 0 bases, with 16 bases between the two germline ends. The CDR3 coding sequence is TGTGCCAGCAGCCTTAGGACTGCTACTAGCACAGATACGCAGTATTTT. It specifies CASSLRTATSTDTQYF.

This chain joins TRBV7-3 and TRBJ2-3; 7 bases line up with TRBD1. CDR1 and CDR2 (germline): SGHTA, FQGTGA. The CDR3 consists of 14 residues. V dropped 6 bases and J dropped 5; count of bases not matched to a gene: 8. The CDR3 protein is CASSLTGMGDTQYF. For the CDR3, the DNA is TGTGCCAGCAGTCTGACAGGGATGGGAGATACGCAGTATTTT.

V gene TRBV11-2 combines with J gene TRBJ1-2; D might be TRBD1 (5 bases). This CDR3 contains 15 residues. Looked up from germline, CDR1 is SGHAT and CDR2 is FQNNGV. V was clipped by 5 bases and J by 7 bases, with 20 bases between them. This CDR3 reads CASSPPKVGRGGYTF. DNA for the CDR3: TGTGCCAGCAGCCCCCCGAAAGTAGGGAGGGGTGGCTACACCTTC.

This chain connects TRBV25-1 to TRBJ2-1; the D gene is possibly TRBD1 (6 bases). This CDR3 spans 14 amino acids. The V gene lost 4 bases and the J gene lost 7 bases, with 14 bases spanning the gap. Germline CDR1 and CDR2: MGHDK and SYGVNS. CDR3 coding DNA: TGTGCCAGCAGTGTCTCAGGGGTGAATAATGAGCAGTTCTTC. It encodes CASSVSGVNNEQFF.

The V and J genes are TRBV13 and TRBJ2-3, with 14 bases identical to TRBD2. The CDR3 is made up of 19 amino acids. The junction had 12 bases not matched to a gene; V was cut back by 5 bases and J by 2 bases. Germline V lookup: CDR1 PRHDT, CDR2 FYEKMQ (reference sequence). The CDR3 sequence: CASSLYPKTSGRATDTQYF. DNA of the CDR3: TGTGCCAGCAGCCTTTACCCTAAGACTAGCGGGAGGGCCACAGATACGCAGTATTTT.

The chain couples TRBV6-1 to TRBJ2-7; 8 bases match TRBD1. The CDR3 extends over 15 amino acids. The germline V gene encodes CDR1 MNHNS and CDR2 SASEGT. The trim removed 0 bases at V and 4 bases at J, leaving 5 bases unmatched. CDR3 sequence: CASSEARGLWYEQYF. The CDR3 coding sequence is TGTGCCAGCAGTGAAGCCAGGGGGCTCTGGTACGAGCAGTACTTC.

The V and J genes are TRBV5-6 and TRBJ2-7, with 9 positions matching TRBD1. The CDR3 loop spans 15 amino acids. V was clipped by 4 bases and J by 6 bases; unmatched bases: 11. Germline V CDR1 and CDR2: SGHDT, YYEEEE. The CDR3 is CASSPWGDRAGEQYF. As DNA, the CDR3 is TGTGCCAGCAGCCCCTGGGGGGACAGGGCGGGCGAGCAGTACTTC.

CDR3 DNA: TGCGCCAGCAGCAGCCGACAGGGCTCGCAATTTAGCAATGAGCAGTTCTTC. Translated: CASSSRQGSQFSNEQFF. The chain couples TRBV5-1 to TRBJ2-1; 7 nucleotides match TRBD1. V shed 4 bases, J shed 6 bases, and the junction held 16 bases outside the gene matches. CDR1 is SGHRS and CDR2 is YFSETQ in the germline V gene. The CDR3 totals 17 residues.

A single count supports this clone. The V call is TRBV20-1, the J call TRBJ1-2; D is undetermined. The CDR3 extends over 11 amino acids. V shed 8 bases and J shed 3 bases, with 10 bases lying between them. Germline lookup yields CDR1 DFQATT and CDR2 SNEGSKA (reference sequence). The CDR3 DNA follows: TGCAGTACGGAGCGACACTATGGCTACACCTTC. Translating gives CSTERHYGYTF.

The chain is built from TRBV14 and TRBJ2-7, with TRBD1 as a possible D gene (5 bases). CDR1 and CDR2 from the germline V gene are SGHDN and FVKESK. V dropped 5 bases and J dropped 0 bases, with 5 bases sitting between them. The CDR3 is 12 residues long. The CDR3 region has the DNA TGTGCCAGCAGCGACAGCTCCTACGAGCAGTACTTC. As protein: CASSDSSYEQYF.

The chain employs TRBV4-1 and TRBJ2-1; 10 bases fit TRBD1. The junction had 5 bases not matched to a gene; V was cut back by 1 base and J by 8 bases. From germline, CDR1 is MGHRA and CDR2 YSYEKL. The CDR3 has 15 residues. The CDR3, as DNA: TGCGCCAGCAGCCAAGCTGGACAGGGGGGTCATGAGCAGTTCTTC. Residues: CASSQAGQGGHEQFF.